This entry concerns a single T cell receptor (beta chain). Clones were read by immunoSEQ multiplex PCR, and TCRdb kept only the in-frame ones, dropping some. The sample has around 58,000 clones; roughly 90% are singletons. These data originate in a study of T cell changes during pregnancy in multiple sclerosis. Looked up from germline, CDR1 is SEHNR and CDR2 is FQNEAQ (reference sequence). V was clipped by 5 bases and J by 3 bases, with 11 bases between them. The CDR3 has 14 residues. The chain links TRBV7-9 to TRBJ1-5; maybe TRBD1 (6 bases). The sample in question was peripheral blood, obtained before pregnancy. The clonotype originates from a female donor with multiple sclerosis, enrolled in a pregnancy study. CDR3: CASSQGQSNQPQHF. CDR3 DNA sequence: TGTGCCAGCAGCCAGGGACAATCCAATCAGCCCCAGCATTTT.